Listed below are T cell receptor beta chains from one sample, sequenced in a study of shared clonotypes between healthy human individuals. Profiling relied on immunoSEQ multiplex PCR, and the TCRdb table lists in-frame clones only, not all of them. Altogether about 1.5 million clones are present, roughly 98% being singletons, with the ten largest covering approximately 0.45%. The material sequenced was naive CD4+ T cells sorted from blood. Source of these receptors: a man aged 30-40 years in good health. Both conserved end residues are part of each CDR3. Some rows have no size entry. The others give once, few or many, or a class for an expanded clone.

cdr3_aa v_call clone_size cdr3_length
CASSLPGQPRYTF TRBV5-6 - 13
CASSLRQGLTVEQYF TRBV7-8 - 15
CASSNNQPQHF TRBV2 once 11
CASSLEPGGTYEQYF TRBV11-3 - 15
CASSIDSGTSYEQYF TRBV19 once 15
CASSFKTGAVNEQYF TRBV5-1 - 15
CASSLITSSYNEQFF TRBV5-4 - 15
CASSTGQGTQYF TRBV2 - 12
CASSPRLAGNSYNEQFF TRBV5-4 - 17
CASSEGGLAGLTGEQYF TRBV25-1 - 17
CASSLAGVYNEQFF TRBV7-4 - 14
CTSSGQGERVDQPQHF TRBV1 - 16
CASSVGPSYEQYF TRBV10-1 - 13
CATSRSAGDSSYEQYF TRBV15 - 16
CAISENNEQFF TRBV10-3 - 11
CASSLGRVYEQYF TRBV7-9 - 13
CASSQTATGINEKLFF TRBV18 - 16
CASSELPVTGELFF TRBV10-1 - 14
CASSLGTGATQPQHF TRBV5-1 - 15
CASSGSGGEKLFF TRBV2 - 13
CASSDWYNEQFF TRBV25-1 - 12
CSVQDHRRTQYF TRBV29-1 - 12
CSVDIGVNGEQFF TRBV29-1 - 13
CASSRHRVENIQYF TRBV4-3 - 14
CASSLGVGGEPYEQYF TRBV6-5 - 16
CASSPQSAGNEQFF TRBV18 - 14
CAWNAKTSYEQYF TRBV30 once 13
CASSTPGGNTEAFF TRBV28 - 14
CASTVSLAGGSEQYF TRBV28 once 15
CASSLAETSYEQYF TRBV6-6 - 14
CASSFRLGVGETQYF TRBV7-9 - 15
CSVVPRIYNEQFF TRBV29-1 - 13
CASSLRGGAGELFF TRBV6-5 - 14
CASSLAGADTQYF TRBV7-9 - 13
CASSSGGTNYNEQFF TRBV7-9 - 15
CASRIWNLNTEAFF TRBV19 - 14
CASSLEGYYEQYF TRBV13 - 13
CASSLGFGTANTGELFF TRBV5-1 - 17
CASSFGGLLYYGYTF TRBV28 - 15
CATAGDGEQYF TRBV19 - 11
CASTHGGGQGTQYF TRBV25-1 - 14
CASSLAGLAGAYEQYF TRBV7-2 once 16
CASSYRGGNSGQPQHF TRBV6-5 - 16
CASSQDPPDEQFF TRBV4-2 - 13
CASSLILGQGKGNQPQHF TRBV28 - 18
CASSLGKTGELFF TRBV5-1 - 13
CASSYRAGGLGNTIYF TRBV6-6 - 16
CASSLLGSSGRQETQYF TRBV7-3 - 17